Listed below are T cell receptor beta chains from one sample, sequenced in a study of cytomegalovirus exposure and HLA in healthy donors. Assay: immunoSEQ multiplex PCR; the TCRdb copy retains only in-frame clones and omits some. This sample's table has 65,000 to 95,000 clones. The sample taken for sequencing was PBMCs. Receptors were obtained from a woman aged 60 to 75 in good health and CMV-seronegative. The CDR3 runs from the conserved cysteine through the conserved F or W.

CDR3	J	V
CASSLRSTSPGGLTDTQYF	TRBJ2-3	TRBV27
CASSPRDIYEQYF	TRBJ2-7	TRBV18
CASSSRTSGGNIQYF	TRBJ2-4	TRBV7-2
CASSLEGGGLFF	TRBJ2-1	TRBV7-9
CASKQGQGANTEAFF	TRBJ1-1	TRBV6-4
CAGSPFPQGEQYF	TRBJ2-7	TRBV7-9
CASSPGAGGTDTQYF	TRBJ2-3	TRBV28
CASSQTPGQGGYEQYF	NA	TRBV11-2
CASSYSRTSNQPQHF	TRBJ1-5	TRBV6-5
CASSTRTGGNNQPQHF	TRBJ1-5	TRBV19
CATSRDTRIRTQYF	TRBJ2-5	TRBV15
CASSNPGRANYGYTF	TRBJ1-2	TRBV19
CASSLSVAGPYNEQFF	TRBJ2-1	TRBV27
CASSLGGLAGQREQFF	TRBJ2-1	TRBV5-1
CASSTARTGGPGYTF	TRBJ1-2	TRBV28
CASSPWGAGRSEQYF	TRBJ2-7	TRBV27
CASSVAPLAGGGGELFF	TRBJ2-2	TRBV9
CASSTGKYVFAEGINYGYTF	TRBJ1-2	TRBV2
CASSLEAGSTDTQYF	TRBJ2-3	TRBV4-2
CASSREGYYEQYF	TRBJ2-7	TRBV13
CASSRQGNNEKLFF	TRBJ1-4	TRBV27
CASSLVGLAGGDDTQYF	TRBJ2-3	TRBV11-1
CAKTGREGNDEQYF	TRBJ2-7	TRBV10-1
CASRSGGLVYEQYF	TRBJ2-7	TRBV5-1
CASGAREGHEQFF	TRBJ2-1	TRBV10-2
CSVASGRAGETQYF	TRBJ2-5	TRBV29-1
CAIRAGEGEQYF	TRBJ2-7	TRBV10-3
CASSLGDLNTDTQYF	TRBJ2-3	TRBV5-8
CSVELTSGSNEQFF	TRBJ2-1	TRBV29-1
CASSSGQATYEQYF	TRBJ2-7	TRBV6-6
CASSQDWSGSTDTQYF	TRBJ2-3	TRBV4-2
CASSPFGGTDTQYF	TRBJ2-3	TRBV5-1
CASSDVTLAGLLDEQFF	TRBJ2-1	TRBV6-1
CASDTIESWGNTIYF	TRBJ1-3	TRBV21-1
CASSLAQDSNQPQHF	TRBJ1-5	TRBV7-8
CASSSREGPYEQYF	TRBJ2-7	TRBV27
CASSISGQAPRETQYF	TRBJ2-5	TRBV19
CATGSEKTQYF	TRBJ2-5	TRBV28
CASSPRRTGDDGYTF	TRBJ1-2	TRBV18
CASSISLAGGNARNTQYF	TRBJ2-3	TRBV19
CASSGTRTSGETQYF	TRBJ2-5	TRBV6-1
CASSEERDGYTF	TRBJ1-2	TRBV2